Shown below are 19 T cell receptor beta chains from a single sample sequenced in a study of blood T cell repertoires in COVID-19. Assay used: immunoSEQ multiplex PCR; TCRdb lists only in-frame clones, some missing. Among about 180,000 clones listed, approximately 83% were seen once. The sample consisted of peripheral blood. These receptors were obtained from a human donor in a cohort sampled during active COVID-19.

The chain combines TRBV25-1 with TRBJ2-1, with TRBD2 matching 7 bases. The CDR3 runs 13 residues. Per the germline V gene, CDR1 is MGHDK and CDR2 is SYGVNS. V shed 3 bases and J 10 bases; nucleotides not matched to a gene: 6. In DNA form, the CDR3 reads TGTGCCAGCAGTGAGGGGCGGGAGAACGAGCAGTTCTTC. Translation gives CASSEGRENEQFF.

The chain recombines TRBV28 with TRBJ1-1; TRBD1 might be the D (6 bases). The germline V and J ends were trimmed by 7 bases and 0 bases, with 18 bases remaining between them. The CDR3 runs to 16 residues. Germline assignment: CDR1 MDHEN and CDR2 SYDVKM. In nucleotides, the CDR3 is TGTGCCAGCAATCCCGACAGGTGGTTTATGAACACTGAAGCTTTCTTT. Translated: CASNPDRWFMNTEAFF.

The chain joins TRBV12-2 to TRBJ1-5; TRBD1 is the table's D call, not checked against the DNA. TRBV12-2 is listed as a pseudogene. The CDR3 loop spans 18 amino acids. The CDR3 here is CASRLPVGQAYSNQPQHF. The DNA for the CDR3 is TGTGCAAGTCGCTTGCCCGTAGGACAGGCTTATAGCAATCAGCCCCAGCATTTT.

J is TRBJ1-5 and V is TRBV29-1; 11 nucleotides align to TRBD1. The CDR3 contains 14 residues. The J segment lost 7 bases and the V segment lost 6 bases, leaving 8 bases of the junction unmatched. The V gene's germline CDR1 is SQVTM and CDR2 ANQGSEA. The chain's CDR3 is CSVATGTGGQPQHF. The CDR3 DNA sequence: TGCAGCGTCGCCACGGGGACAGGGGGGCAGCCCCAGCATTTT.

The chain has TRBV10-3 and TRBJ2-1; D perhaps matches TRBD2 (6 bases). Germline V CDR1 and CDR2: ENHRY, SYGVKD. Deletions cut 7 bases from V and 3 bases from J, with 7 bases between. The CDR3 contains 12 residues. This CDR3 reads CAIKDYYNEQFF. DNA of the CDR3: TGTGCCATCAAGGACTACTACAATGAGCAGTTCTTC.

Turning to this clone: A read error is the likely source, as a far larger clone sits one nucleotide away. The rearrangement uses TRBV7-9 and TRBJ1-5; D possibly corresponds to TRBD1 (5 bases). This CDR3 spans 13 amino acids. Looked up from germline, CDR1 is SEHNR and CDR2 is FQNEAQ (reference sequence). V gave up 1 base and J gave up 4 bases, with 5 bases separating them. CDR3 sequence (DNA): TGTGCCAGCAGCTTAGGACAGAATCAGCCCCAGCATTTT. Its translation is CASSLGQNQPQHF. Looking up the rest from reference TRBV7-9 and TRBJ1-5 gives the full variable domain: DTGVSQNPRHKITKRGQNVTFRCDPISEHNRLYWYRQTLGQGPEFLTYFQNEAQLEKSRLLSDRFSAERPKGSFSTLEIQRTEQGDSAMYLCASSLGQNQPQHFGDGTRLSIL.

This clone was found a few times. The chain recombines TRBV2 with TRBJ1-2, with D possibly TRBD1 on 6 matching bases. Germline CDR1 reads SNHLY; CDR2 reads FYNNEI. This CDR3 has 14 residues. V was trimmed by 3 bases and J by 4 bases, leaving 12 bases between them. The CDR3 nucleotides read TGTGCCAGCAGTGACAGGGGCGGGAGCTATGGCTACACCTTC. It encodes CASSDRGGSYGYTF.

This clone was counted only a few times. The chain employs TRBV27 and TRBJ2-3, with 8 positions matching TRBD2. This CDR3 spans 17 amino acids. The ends lost 5 bases at V and 0 bases at J; junction bases unmatched: 10. From germline, CDR1 is MNHEY and CDR2 SMNVEV (reference sequence). This CDR3 is CASSINGRATSTDTQYF. The CDR3, as DNA: TGTGCCAGCAGTATTAACGGGAGGGCCACTAGCACAGATACGCAGTATTTT.

This rearrangement joins TRBV7-2 to TRBJ1-2; D might be TRBD1 (5 bases). This CDR3 comprises 16 residues. The germline V gene encodes CDR1 SGHTA and CDR2 FQGNSA. Trimming pared 5 bases from V and 0 bases from J, leaving 16 bases between. Here the CDR3 reads CASSPLNRIPNYGYTF. CDR3 sequence (DNA): TGTGCCAGCAGCCCGCTGAACAGGATACCTAACTATGGCTACACCTTC.

The chain joins TRBV29-1 to TRBJ2-7, with TRBD1 matching over 9 bases. The length of the CDR3 is 14 residues. From germline, CDR1 is SQVTM and CDR2 ANQGSEA. V shed 8 bases, J shed 5 bases, and the junction held 13 bases outside the gene matches. In nucleotides, the CDR3 is TGCAGCTCAAAGGTTGGGACAGGGCGCGACGAGCAGTACTTC. Protein product: CSSKVGTGRDEQYF.

The CDR3 loop is CASSVKPGQGDGYYGYTF. The CDR3 DNA reads TGTGCCAGTAGTGTCAAACCGGGACAGGGGGATGGGTACTATGGCTACACCTTC. The chain joins TRBV19 to TRBJ1-2; 11 bases agree with TRBD1. V was pared by 5 bases and J by 3 bases, with 14 bases of the junction left unmatched. The CDR3 covers 18 residues. Germline V lookup: CDR1 LNHDA, CDR2 SQIVND (reference sequence).

This chain connects TRBV28 to TRBJ2-7; 10 bases fit TRBD1. Per germline, CDR1 MDHEN and CDR2 SYDVKM. This CDR3 has 14 amino acids. V lost 5 bases to trimming and J lost 2 bases; unmatched junction nucleotides: 3. The CDR3 is CASSRGQGTYEQYF. The CDR3 bases are TGTGCCAGCAGTAGGGGACAGGGGACCTACGAGCAGTACTTC.

This chain uses TRBV28 with TRBJ2-2, with 7 positions matching TRBD2. CDR3 length: 15 amino acids. Germline V gene lookup returns CDR1 MDHEN and CDR2 SYDVKM. V gave up 5 bases and J gave up 3 bases; unmatched junction bases: 6. CDR3 protein: CASSGASGYTGELFF. DNA of the CDR3: TGTGCCAGCAGTGGGGCTAGCGGTTACACCGGGGAGCTGTTTTTT.

A single count supports this clone. The chain carries TRBV27 and TRBJ1-4; D gene ambiguous. Germline V gives CDR1 MNHEY, CDR2 SMNVEV (reference sequence). Trimming shortened V by 1 base and J by 7 bases, and 10 bases separated the two germline ends. CDR3 length: 14 amino acids. The CDR3 DNA is TGTGCCAGCAGTTTATGGGGAGGAGGTGAAAAACTGTTTTTT. Protein: CASSLWGGGEKLFF.

The CDR3: CASSPGRNSNQPQHF. The CDR3 DNA reads TGTGCCAGCAGCCCCGGCAGGAATAGCAATCAGCCCCAGCATTTT. The chain has TRBV6-6 and TRBJ1-5; no clear D gene. The CDR3 has 15 amino acids. CDR1 and CDR2 from the germline V gene are MNHNY and SVGAGI (reference sequence). V was pared by 6 bases and J by 0 bases, with 12 bases between.

This clone was counted a single time. The rearrangement links TRBV7-2 to TRBJ2-7, with TRBD2 as a possible D gene (5 bases). Trimming cost V 5 bases and J 1 base, with 15 bases left between them. CDR1 SGHTA and CDR2 FQGNSA come from the germline V gene. The CDR3 has 15 residues. The CDR3 sequence: CASSQDGVVSYEQYF. For the CDR3, the DNA is TGTGCCAGCAGCCAAGACGGGGTCGTATCCTACGAGCAGTACTTC. The full variable domain, completed using reference TRBV7-2 and TRBJ2-7, is GAGVSQSPSNKVTEKGKDVELRCDPISGHTALYWYRQSLGQGLEFLIYFQGNSAPDKSGLPSDRFSAERTGGSVSTLTIQRTQQEDSAVYLCASSQDGVVSYEQYFGPGTRLTVT.

This chain links TRBV7-9 with TRBJ2-7, with 7 bases identical to TRBD1. Trimming took 2 bases from V and 4 from J; bases not matched to a gene: 5. This CDR3 has 14 residues. CDR1 is SEHNR, CDR2 FQNEAQ, per germline (reference sequence). The CDR3 coding sequence is TGTGCCAGCAGCTTATTAGGGGGCACATACGAGCAGTACTTC. Protein product: CASSLLGGTYEQYF.

The V call is TRBV3-1 (or the pseudogene TRBV3-2), the J call TRBJ2-7; tentative D call: TRBD1 (5 bases). The germline V gene encodes CDR1 LGHDT and CDR2 YNNKEL (reference sequence). The V end was cut by 0 bases, the J end by 0 bases, with 12 bases between. The CDR3 extends over 16 amino acids. CDR3 in amino acids: CASSQERRALSYEQYF. In DNA, the CDR3 is TGTGCCAGCAGCCAAGAACGCAGGGCGCTCTCCTACGAGCAGTACTTC.

The chain has TRBV3-1 (or the pseudogene TRBV3-2) and TRBJ2-5, with D uncertain. This CDR3 spans 14 amino acids. Germline V gene sequence: CDR1 LGHDT, CDR2 YNNKEL (reference sequence). Deletions cut 1 base from V and 1 base from J, with 7 bases between. Written as DNA, the CDR3 is TGTGCCAGCAGCCAAGGCAGGTCCCAAGAGACCCAGTACTTC. This translates into CASSQGRSQETQYF.